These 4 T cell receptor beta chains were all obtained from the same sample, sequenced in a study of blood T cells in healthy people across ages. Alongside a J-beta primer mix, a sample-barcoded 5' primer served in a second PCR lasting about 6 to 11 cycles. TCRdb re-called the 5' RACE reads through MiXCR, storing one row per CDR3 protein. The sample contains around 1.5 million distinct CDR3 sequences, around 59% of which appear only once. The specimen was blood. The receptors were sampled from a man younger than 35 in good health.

The CDR3: CASSESGGSTDTQYF. In DNA, the CDR3 is TGTGCCAGCAGTGAAAGTGGAGGGAGCACAGATACGCAGTATTTT. V is TRBV6-1 and J is TRBJ2-3, with D perhaps TRBD2 (6 bases). V dropped 2 bases and J dropped 0 bases, with 9 bases sitting between them. Germline V CDR1 and CDR2: MNHNS, SASEGT. This CDR3 is built from 15 residues.

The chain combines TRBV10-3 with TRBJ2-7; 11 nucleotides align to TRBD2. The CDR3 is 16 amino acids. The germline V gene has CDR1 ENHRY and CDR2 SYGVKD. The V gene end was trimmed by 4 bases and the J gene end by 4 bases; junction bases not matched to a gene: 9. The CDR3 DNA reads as TGTGCCATCAGTGTCCCCATAGCGGGGGGGCATTACGAGCAGTACTTC. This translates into CAISVPIAGGHYEQYF.

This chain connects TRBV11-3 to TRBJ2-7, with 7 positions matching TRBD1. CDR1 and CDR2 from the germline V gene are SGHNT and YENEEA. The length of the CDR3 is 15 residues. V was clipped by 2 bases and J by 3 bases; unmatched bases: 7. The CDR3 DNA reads TGTGCCAGCAGCTTATTAGGGGGACAGAACTACGAGCAGTACTTC. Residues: CASSLLGGQNYEQYF.

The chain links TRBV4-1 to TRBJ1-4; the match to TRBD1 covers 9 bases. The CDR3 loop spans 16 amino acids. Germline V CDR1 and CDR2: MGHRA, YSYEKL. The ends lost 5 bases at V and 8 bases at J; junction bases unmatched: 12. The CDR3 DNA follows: TGCGCCAGCAGCGTACGGGAGGGACAGGGAGGAGAAAAACTGTTTTTT. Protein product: CASSVREGQGGEKLFF.